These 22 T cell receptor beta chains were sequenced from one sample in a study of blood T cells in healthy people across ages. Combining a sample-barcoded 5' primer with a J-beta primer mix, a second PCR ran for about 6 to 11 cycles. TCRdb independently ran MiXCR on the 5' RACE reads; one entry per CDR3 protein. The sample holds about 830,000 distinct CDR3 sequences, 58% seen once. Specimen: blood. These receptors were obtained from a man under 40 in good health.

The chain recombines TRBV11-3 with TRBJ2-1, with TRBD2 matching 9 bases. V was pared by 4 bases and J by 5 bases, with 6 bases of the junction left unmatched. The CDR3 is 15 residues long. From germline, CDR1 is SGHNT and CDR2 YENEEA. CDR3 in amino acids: CASSSRLADDNEQFF. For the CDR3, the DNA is TGTGCCAGCAGCTCTCGACTAGCGGATGACAATGAGCAGTTCTTC.

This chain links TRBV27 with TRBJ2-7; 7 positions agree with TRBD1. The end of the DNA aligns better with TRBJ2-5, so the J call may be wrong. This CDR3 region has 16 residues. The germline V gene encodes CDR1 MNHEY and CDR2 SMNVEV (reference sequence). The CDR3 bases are TGTGCCAGCAGCGGTCTCCAGACAGGGCCTCGAGAGACCCAGTACTTC. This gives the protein CASSGLQTGPRETQYF.

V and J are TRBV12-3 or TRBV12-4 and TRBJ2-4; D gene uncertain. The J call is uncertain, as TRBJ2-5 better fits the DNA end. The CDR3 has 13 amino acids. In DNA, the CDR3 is TGTGCCAGCAGTTTATCCCCGCCTGGGACCCAGTACTTC. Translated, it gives CASSLSPPGTQYF.

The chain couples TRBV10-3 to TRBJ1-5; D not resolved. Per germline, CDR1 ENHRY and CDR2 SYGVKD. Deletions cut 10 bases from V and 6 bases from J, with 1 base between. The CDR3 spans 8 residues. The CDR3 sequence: CASQPQHF. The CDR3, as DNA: TGTGCCAGTCAGCCCCAGCATTTT.

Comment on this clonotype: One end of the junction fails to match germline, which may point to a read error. The CDR3 loop reads CSGLVGSYSEQFF. CDR3 bases: TGCAGCGGCTTAGTGGGCTCCTACAGTGAGCAGTTCTTC. The rearrangement links TRBV29-1 to TRBJ2-1; no definite D call. In germline, CDR1 is SQVTM, CDR2 ANQGSEA. CDR3 length: 13 residues.

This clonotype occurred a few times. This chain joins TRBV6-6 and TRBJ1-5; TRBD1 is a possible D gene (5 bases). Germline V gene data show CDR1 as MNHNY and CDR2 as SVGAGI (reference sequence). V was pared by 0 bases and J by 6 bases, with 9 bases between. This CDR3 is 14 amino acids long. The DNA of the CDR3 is TGTGCCAGCAGTTACTCGACTGGGGGTCAGCCCCAGCATTTT. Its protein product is CASSYSTGGQPQHF.

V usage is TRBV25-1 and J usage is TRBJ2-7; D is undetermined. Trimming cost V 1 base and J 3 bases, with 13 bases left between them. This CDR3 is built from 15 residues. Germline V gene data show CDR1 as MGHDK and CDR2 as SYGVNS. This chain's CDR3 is CASSESTPGLYEQYF. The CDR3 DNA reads TGTGCCAGCAGTGAATCGACCCCCGGGCTCTACGAGCAGTACTTC.

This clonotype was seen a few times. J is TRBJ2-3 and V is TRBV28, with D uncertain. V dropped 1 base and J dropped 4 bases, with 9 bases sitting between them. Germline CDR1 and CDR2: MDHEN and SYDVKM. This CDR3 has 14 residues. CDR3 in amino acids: CASSLYPASDTQYF. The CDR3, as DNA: TGTGCCAGCAGTTTATACCCAGCCTCAGATACGCAGTATTTT.

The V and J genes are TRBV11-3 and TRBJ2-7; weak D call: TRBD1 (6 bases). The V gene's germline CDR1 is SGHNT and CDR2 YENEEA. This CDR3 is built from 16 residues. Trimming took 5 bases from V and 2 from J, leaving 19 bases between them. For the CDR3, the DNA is TGTGCCAGCAGCCATACACCCGGGACACCTCCCTACGAGCAGTACTTC. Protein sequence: CASSHTPGTPPYEQYF.

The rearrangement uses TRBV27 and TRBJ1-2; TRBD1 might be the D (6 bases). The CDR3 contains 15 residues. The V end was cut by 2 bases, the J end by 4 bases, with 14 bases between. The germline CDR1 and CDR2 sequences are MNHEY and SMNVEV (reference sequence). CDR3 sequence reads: CASSLGGAQPYGYTF. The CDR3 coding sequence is TGTGCCAGCAGTTTAGGGGGGGCGCAACCCTATGGCTACACCTTC.

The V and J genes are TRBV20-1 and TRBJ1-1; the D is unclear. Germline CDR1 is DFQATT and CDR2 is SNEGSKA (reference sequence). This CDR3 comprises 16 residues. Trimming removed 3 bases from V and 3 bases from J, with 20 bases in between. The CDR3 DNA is TGCAGTGCTAGCGACAACGTTGGCGGTCCGGACACTGAAGCTTTCTTT. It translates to CSASDNVGGPDTEAFF.

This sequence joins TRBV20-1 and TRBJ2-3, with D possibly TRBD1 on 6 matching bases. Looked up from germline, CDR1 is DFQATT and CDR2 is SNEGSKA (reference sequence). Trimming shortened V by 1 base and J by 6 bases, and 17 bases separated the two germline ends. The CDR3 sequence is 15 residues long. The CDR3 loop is CSARGVQGEKDTQYF. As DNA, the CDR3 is TGCAGTGCTAGAGGGGTACAGGGAGAAAAGGATACGCAGTATTTT.

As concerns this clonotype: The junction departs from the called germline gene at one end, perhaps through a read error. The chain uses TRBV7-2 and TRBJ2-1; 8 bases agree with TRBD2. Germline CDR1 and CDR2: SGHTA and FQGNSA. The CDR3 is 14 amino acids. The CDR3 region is CASKLDSGANEKFF. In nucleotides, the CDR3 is TGTGCCAGCAAACTGGATAGCGGGGCTAATGAGAAGTTCTTC.

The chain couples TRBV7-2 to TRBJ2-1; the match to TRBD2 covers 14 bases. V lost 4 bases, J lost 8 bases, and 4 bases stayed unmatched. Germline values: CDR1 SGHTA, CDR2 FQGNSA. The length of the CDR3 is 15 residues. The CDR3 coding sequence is TGTGCCAGCAGCTCAAGGGGACTAGCGGGAGATGAGCAGTTCTTC. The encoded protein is CASSSRGLAGDEQFF.

The CDR3 DNA reads as TGTGCCAGCAGTCTATACCGTCCAGGGTCGGATACGCAGTATTTT. Its translation is CASSLYRPGSDTQYF. The gene calls are TRBV27 and TRBJ2-3; weak D call: TRBD1 (5 bases). V lost 5 bases and J lost 6, with 18 bases in between. This CDR3 contains 15 residues. Germline lookup yields CDR1 MNHEY and CDR2 SMNVEV (reference sequence).

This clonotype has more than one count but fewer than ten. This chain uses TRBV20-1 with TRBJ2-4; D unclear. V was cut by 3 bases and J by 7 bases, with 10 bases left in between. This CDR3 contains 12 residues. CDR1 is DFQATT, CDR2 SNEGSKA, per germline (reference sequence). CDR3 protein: CSARWPPNIQYF. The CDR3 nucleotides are TGCAGTGCTAGGTGGCCGCCGAACATTCAGTACTTC.

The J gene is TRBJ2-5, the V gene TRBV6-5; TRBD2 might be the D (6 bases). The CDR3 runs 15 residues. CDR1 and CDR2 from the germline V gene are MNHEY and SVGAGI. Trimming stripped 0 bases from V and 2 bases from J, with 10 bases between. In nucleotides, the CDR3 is TGTGCCAGCAGTTACTCGATGGGGAGGCAAGAGACCCAGTACTTC. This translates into CASSYSMGRQETQYF.

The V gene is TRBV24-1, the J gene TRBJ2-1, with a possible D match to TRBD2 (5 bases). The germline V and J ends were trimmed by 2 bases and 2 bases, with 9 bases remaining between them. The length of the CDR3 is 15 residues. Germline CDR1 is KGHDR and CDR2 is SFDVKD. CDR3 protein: CATSDSGRPYNEQFF. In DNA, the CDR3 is TGTGCCACCAGTGATTCGGGGAGACCCTACAATGAGCAGTTCTTC.

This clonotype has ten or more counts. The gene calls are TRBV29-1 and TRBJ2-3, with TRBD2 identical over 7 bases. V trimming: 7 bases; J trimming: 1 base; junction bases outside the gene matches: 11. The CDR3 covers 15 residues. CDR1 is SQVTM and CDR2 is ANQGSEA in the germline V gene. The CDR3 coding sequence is TGCAGCGCAGGTCGGCGGGAGTTGGGCACAGATACGCAGTATTTT. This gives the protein CSAGRRELGTDTQYF.

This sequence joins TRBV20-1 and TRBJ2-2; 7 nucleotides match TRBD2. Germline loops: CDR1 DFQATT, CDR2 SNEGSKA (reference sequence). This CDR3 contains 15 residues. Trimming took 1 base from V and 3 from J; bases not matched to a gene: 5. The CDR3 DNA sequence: TGCAGTGCTAGAGTGGGGGGGAGGGACACCGGGGAGCTGTTTTTT. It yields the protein CSARVGGRDTGELFF.

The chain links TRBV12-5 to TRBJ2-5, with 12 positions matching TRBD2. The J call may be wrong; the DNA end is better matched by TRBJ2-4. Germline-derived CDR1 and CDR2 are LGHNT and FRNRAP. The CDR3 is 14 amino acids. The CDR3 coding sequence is TGTGCTAGTGGCCTAGCGGGGGGGCTTAACATTCAGTACTTC. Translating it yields CASGLAGGLNIQYF.

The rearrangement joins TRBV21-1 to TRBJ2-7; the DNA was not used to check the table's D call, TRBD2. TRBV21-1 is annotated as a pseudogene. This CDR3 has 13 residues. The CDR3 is CASIGTENNEQYF. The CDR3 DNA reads TGTGCCAGCATAGGGACTGAAAACAATGAGCAGTACTTC.